These 15 T cell receptor beta chains came from one sample sequenced in a study of control samples from healthy donors and cancer patients. The repertoire was sequenced with immunoSEQ multiplex PCR; TCRdb's copy has only in-frame clones and lacks some. This sample carries 60,000 to 75,000 clones, around 87% of them seen once, and the ten largest clones take under 3%. The sequencing input was PBMCs. These receptors were collected from a woman aged 50 to 65 with head and neck cancer.

The CDR3 DNA reads TGTGCCAGCAGCGCCCGGGGGGAAGGTACCGGGGAGCTGTTTTTT. Residues: CASSARGEGTGELFF. This sequence joins TRBV9 and TRBJ2-2; 7 nucleotides line up with TRBD2. This CDR3 spans 15 amino acids. In germline, CDR1 is SGDLS, CDR2 YYNGEE. V shed 3 bases, J shed 5 bases, and the junction held 7 bases outside the gene matches.

This chain links TRBV5-1 with TRBJ1-6; D may be TRBD1 (6 bases). Germline assignment: CDR1 SGHRS and CDR2 YFSETQ. The CDR3 totals 14 residues. Trimming left V 4 bases short and J 6 bases short, with 11 bases between. CDR3: CASSTGQPNSPLHF. For the CDR3, the DNA is TGCGCCAGCAGCACGGGACAACCTAATTCACCCCTCCACTTT.

The chain links TRBV21-1 to TRBJ1-5. TRBV21-1 is termed a pseudogene. This CDR3 comprises 17 residues. In DNA, the CDR3 is TGTGCCAGCAGCATCGTTGTTCCGGGTCTCATTAATCAGCCCCAGCATTTT. Its protein is CASSIVVPGLINQPQHF.

The chain carries TRBV6-2 or TRBV6-3 and TRBJ1-2, with D possibly matching TRBD1 (5 bases). CDR3 length: 13 amino acids. V was trimmed by 2 bases and J by 3 bases, leaving 7 bases between them. Germline V CDR1 and CDR2: MNHEY, SVGEGT. The CDR3 protein is CASSYARDYGYTF. The CDR3 region has the DNA TGTGCCAGCAGTTACGCCAGGGACTATGGCTACACCTTC.

The rearrangement uses TRBV6-2 or TRBV6-3 and TRBJ1-2; 8 nucleotides agree with TRBD1. The V segment lost 6 bases and the J segment 0 bases; nucleotides outside the gene matches: 9. Germline CDR1 and CDR2: MNHEY and SVGEGT. This CDR3 has 16 residues. This chain's CDR3 is CASSYPGTGANYGYTF. The CDR3 nucleotides are TGTGCCAGCAGCTATCCCGGGACAGGAGCTAACTATGGCTACACCTTC.

The rearrangement uses TRBV5-4 and TRBJ2-4, with TRBD1 matching 7 bases. This CDR3 contains 15 residues. Trimming removed 2 bases from V and 8 bases from J; junction bases left unmatched: 10. In germline, CDR1 is SGHNT, CDR2 YYREEE (reference sequence). The CDR3 DNA sequence: TGTGCCAGCAGCTTACCCGGGACAGCGAGGGACATTCAGTACTTC. Its translation is CASSLPGTARDIQYF. Full variable domain (outside the CDR3, taken from reference TRBV5-4 and TRBJ2-4): ETGVTQSPTHLIKTRGQQVTLRCSSQSGHNTVSWYQQALGQGPQFIFQYYREEENGRGNFPPRFSGLQFPNYSSELNVNALELDDSALYLCASSLPGTARDIQYFGAGTRLSVL.

This chain joins TRBV4-2 and TRBJ2-7; 15 nucleotides align to TRBD2. Germline-derived CDR1 and CDR2 are LGHNA and YNFKEQ. After removal of 3 bases from V and 3 bases from J, the junction contained 9 bases not matched to a gene. The CDR3 has 18 amino acids. CDR3 in amino acids: CASSHAPRGLAGGYEQYF. The CDR3 DNA follows: TGTGCCAGCAGCCACGCCCCGAGGGGACTAGCGGGGGGCTACGAGCAGTACTTC.

This rearrangement joins TRBV24-1 to TRBJ2-2, with 11 bases identical to TRBD1. The CDR3 covers 17 residues. V trimming: 2 bases; J trimming: 4 bases; junction bases outside the gene matches: 5. Germline values: CDR1 KGHDR, CDR2 SFDVKD. Here the CDR3 DNA reads TGTGCCACCAGTGATTATCGGGGGACAGGGGGCACCGGGGAGCTGTTTTTT. It translates to CATSDYRGTGGTGELFF.

This clone is a singleton in its sample. The CDR3 DNA reads TGTGCCAGCAGCAGGGACTTTACAGATACGCAGTATTTT. Its translation is CASSRDFTDTQYF. The rearrangement uses TRBV28 and TRBJ2-3; D is possibly TRBD2 (6 bases). The CDR3 spans 13 residues. V lost 6 bases and J lost 3, with 10 bases in between. From germline, CDR1 is MDHEN and CDR2 SYDVKM.

Details on this clone: One end of the junction is discordant with germline, which a read error may explain. The chain recombines TRBV2 with TRBJ2-7, with D perhaps matching TRBD2 (6 bases). From germline, CDR1 is SNHLY and CDR2 FYNNEI. CDR3 length: 16 residues. CDR3 residues: CASLRAAGFTSAERDF. The DNA of the CDR3 is TGTGCCAGCCTAAGAGCAGCCGGGTTCACATCCGCGGAGCGGGACTTC.

This rearrangement joins TRBV2 to TRBJ1-4; the D gene is possibly TRBD1 (5 bases). V was shortened by 3 bases and J by 0 bases, with 8 bases between the two germline ends. The CDR3 spans 15 residues. Germline V lookup: CDR1 SNHLY, CDR2 FYNNEI. In nucleotides, the CDR3 is TGTGCCAGCAGTGATCTAGGGGCAACTAATGAAAAACTGTTTTTT. Its translation is CASSDLGATNEKLFF.

Only one count was recorded for this clone. This sequence joins TRBV30 and TRBJ1-2; D unresolved. The CDR3 length is 12 residues. Trimming removed 4 bases from V and 7 bases from J, with 13 bases in between. Per germline, CDR1 GTSNPN and CDR2 SVGIG (reference sequence). This CDR3 is CAWTTRHGGYTF. As DNA, the CDR3 is TGTGCCTGGACCACTAGACATGGTGGCTACACCTTC.

V usage is TRBV5-1 and J usage is TRBJ2-7; 7 nucleotides agree with TRBD2. CDR3 size: 13 residues. Germline CDR1 and CDR2: SGHRS and YFSETQ. J gave up 3 bases and V 3 bases, and 3 bases lay outside the gene matches. CDR3 nucleotides: TGCGCCAGCAGCTGGGAGCGGGGCTACGAGCAGTACTTC. Amino acid sequence: CASSWERGYEQYF.

The CDR3 spells CASSYESGNTEAFF. The CDR3 DNA reads as TGCGCCAGCAGTTATGAATCGGGTAACACTGAAGCTTTCTTT. This chain links TRBV5-1 with TRBJ1-1; no reliable D call. Trimming took off 5 bases at V and 2 bases at J, with 13 bases between the two ends. The V gene's germline CDR1 is SGHRS and CDR2 YFSETQ. There are 14 residues in the CDR3.

This chain connects TRBV4-1 to TRBJ2-5; 8 bases line up with TRBD1. Germline values: CDR1 MGHRA, CDR2 YSYEKL. The V and J ends lost 3 bases and 5 bases, in that order; junction bases with no gene match: 11. The CDR3 loop spans 16 amino acids. The CDR3 region has the DNA TGCGCCAGCAGCCAGGAGAGACAGGGGATCGAGGAGACCCAGTACTTC. Protein: CASSQERQGIEETQYF.